The source of this TCR beta chain is a study of glioma-infiltrating T cells. Using RNA template, CDR3s of TCR alpha and beta were amplified with iRepertoire arm-PCR. One-step reverse transcription and amplification started from roughly 100-400 ng of tissue mRNA or PBMC total RNA. One entry per CDR3 protein, called by TCRdb with MiXCR from the multiplex PCR reads. The table has about 210,000 distinct CDR3 sequences, around 30% seen once. Looked up from germline, CDR1 is MNHNS and CDR2 is SASEGT. Trimming took off 3 bases at V and 1 base at J, with 9 bases between the two ends. The CDR3 totals 14 residues. This clonotype was seen at least ten times. Its target is not known. Study-wide results and limits: CDR3 overlap between tissue and blood was very small. Non-neoplastic patients had below-expected tissue-blood divergence, while all gliomas exceeded expectation.

The TCR sequence derives from a human donor with low-grade glioma or glioblastoma, undergoing nonglioma brain surgery, or in good health (not recorded which). J is TRBJ1-1 and V is TRBV6-1; no definite D call. The material sequenced was glioma tissue, nonneoplastic brain tissue, or PBMCs (not recorded which). The DNA of the CDR3 is TGTGCCAGCAGTGATGGCAGTTCGAACACTGAAGCTTTCTTT. The encoded protein is CASSDGSSNTEAFF.